The 8 T cell receptor beta chains listed next were all sequenced from one sample in a study of blood T cells in healthy people across ages. Alongside a J-beta primer mix, a sample-barcoded 5' primer served in a second PCR lasting about 7 to 12 cycles. Each CDR3 protein gets one entry after TCRdb re-called the 5' RACE reads with MiXCR. The table includes a few hundred thousand distinct CDR3 sequences, about 28% detected once. This sample was shared with a second study, whose subject was T cells of mothers and their children.

The sample taken for sequencing was blood. These receptors all come from a boy aged 2 to 9 in good health.

This clonotype was detected only a few times. The chain links TRBV19 to TRBJ2-7, with D possibly matching TRBD2 (6 bases). Germline values: CDR1 LNHDA, CDR2 SQIVND (reference sequence). Trimming cost V 1 base and J 7 bases, with 14 bases left between them. The CDR3 contains 14 residues. CDR3 protein: CASSIVPLAGEQYF. For the CDR3, the DNA is TGTGCCAGTAGTATAGTGCCACTAGCTGGGGAGCAGTACTTC.

The chain joins TRBV7-6 to TRBJ1-1, with D perhaps matching TRBD1 (5 bases). Trimming pared 1 base from V and 7 bases from J, leaving 10 bases between. Germline V gene sequence: CDR1 SGHVS, CDR2 FNYEAQ. This CDR3 region has 13 residues. This CDR3 reads CASSLVAGGEAFF. CDR3 DNA sequence: TGTGCCAGCAGCTTAGTGGCGGGGGGTGAAGCTTTCTTT.

This clonotype was observed a few times. The V and J genes are TRBV20-1 and TRBJ1-5, with 8 nucleotides matching TRBD1. The CDR3 is made up of 15 amino acids. V dropped 3 bases and J dropped 4; count of bases not matched to a gene: 8. Germline V lookup: CDR1 DFQATT, CDR2 SNEGSKA (reference sequence). The CDR3 DNA is TGCAGTGCTAGGAAGGACAGGGAACCGAATCAGCCCCAGCATTTT. Its translation is CSARKDREPNQPQHF.

The chain combines TRBV18 with TRBJ2-7; D is perhaps TRBD1 (6 bases). Germline loops: CDR1 KGHSH, CDR2 LQKENI. V was shortened by 3 bases and J by 3 bases, with 12 bases between the two germline ends. CDR3 length: 14 amino acids. The CDR3 spells CASSPRTGYYEQYF. The CDR3 DNA is TGTGCCAGCTCACCGCGTACAGGGTACTACGAGCAGTACTTC.

Of note for this clonotype: Its ends do not fully match the called genes, so a read error is possible. The chain is built from TRBV6-5 and TRBJ2-7; D may correspond to TRBD1 or TRBD2 (5 bases each). This CDR3 comprises 13 residues. CDR1 and CDR2 (germline): MNHEY, SVGAGI. Here the CDR3 reads CASSSMGDGAKIF. The CDR3 coding sequence is TGTGCCAGCAGCTCGATGGGAGACGGGGCCAAGATCTTC.

Remarks on this clonotype: Relative to the germline gene, one junction end is altered; a read error may explain this. The chain is built from TRBV5-1 and TRBJ2-7; tentative D call: TRBD1 (5 bases). There are 13 residues in the CDR3. Germline CDR1 and CDR2: SGHRS and YFSETQ. The CDR3 DNA sequence: TGCGCCTGCAGCCCAAGACAGCCCTACGAGCAGTACTTC. It codes for CACSPRQPYEQYF.

Ten or more counts support this clonotype. The chain links TRBV21-1 to TRBJ1-4. TRBV21-1 is flagged as a pseudogene. CDR3 length: 14 amino acids. The CDR3 DNA is TGTGCCAGCAGCAAACCGGGACGGTCTGAAAAACTGTTTTTT. As protein: CASSKPGRSEKLFF.

J is TRBJ1-2 and V is TRBV4-1; D is undetermined. Per germline, CDR1 MGHRA and CDR2 YSYEKL. The V and J ends lost 0 bases and 2 bases respectively, with 13 bases between them. The CDR3 runs 16 residues. The CDR3 coding sequence is TGCGCCAGCAGCCAAGATCGCCGCACTGACAACTATGGCTACACCTTC. Translated, it gives CASSQDRRTDNYGYTF.